The 15 T cell receptor beta chains in this list originate from one sample, sequenced in a study of T cells in Graves' hyperthyroidism and ophthalmopathy. The CDR3 regions of TCR beta were amplified from RNA transcripts. HTBI primers drove first-round RT-PCR of the TCR CDR3. TCRdb reprocessed the multiplex PCR reads via MiXCR and lists one record per CDR3 protein. Here the sample spans around 350,000 distinct CDR3 sequences, approximately 19% being singletons. Sequencing was carried out using blood. These receptors were taken from a woman in her late teens or twenties with Graves' hyperthyroidism.

This clonotype was recorded many times. CDR3: CAWSVQGQGRDGYTF. DNA for the CDR3: TGTGCCTGGAGTGTACAGGGACAGGGAAGGGATGGCTACACCTTC. This chain uses TRBV30 with TRBJ1-2, with 9 bases matching TRBD1. CDR3 length: 15 residues. Germline values: CDR1 GTSNPN, CDR2 SVGIG (reference sequence). V lost 0 bases, J lost 6 bases, and 8 bases stayed unmatched.

CDR3 in amino acids: CSVATDSFYEQYF. Written as DNA, the CDR3 is TGCAGCGTTGCTACCGACAGTTTCTACGAGCAGTACTTC. The gene calls are TRBV29-1 and TRBJ2-7, with D maybe TRBD1 (5 bases). Germline V CDR1 and CDR2: SQVTM, ANQGSEA. The CDR3 covers 13 residues. Between the trimmed V and J ends, which lost 4 bases and 3 bases, there was a span of 13 bases.

This clonotype was observed many times. The chain couples TRBV20-1 to TRBJ1-1; D might be TRBD1 (6 bases). The V end was cut by 3 bases, the J end by 1 base, with 12 bases between. CDR3 length equals 14 residues. Germline V lookup: CDR1 DFQATT, CDR2 SNEGSKA (reference sequence). The CDR3 spells CSASVQGRNTEAFF. The CDR3 coding sequence is TGCAGTGCTAGTGTACAGGGAAGGAACACTGAAGCTTTCTTT.

This clonotype was counted many times. The chain joins TRBV6-2 or TRBV6-3 to TRBJ1-2; no definite D call. Per germline, CDR1 MNHEY and CDR2 SVGEGT. With 0 bases removed from V and 4 bases from J, the gap between germline ends came to 9 bases. The CDR3 is 14 residues long. The chain's CDR3 is CASSYSPQIYGYTF. CDR3 DNA sequence: TGTGCCAGCAGTTACTCGCCGCAGATCTATGGCTACACCTTC.

The chain is built from TRBV4-2 and TRBJ1-2; D ambiguous. V lost 0 bases and J 8 bases, leaving 16 bases between the germline ends. The CDR3 is made up of 15 amino acids. Looked up from germline, CDR1 is LGHNA and CDR2 is YNFKEQ. CDR3 nucleotides: TGTGCCAGCAGCCAAGATCTAGCAGCTTCGGGGGGCTACACCTTC. Protein sequence: CASSQDLAASGGYTF.

This clonotype was counted many times. The chain carries TRBV15 and TRBJ1-1; D gene uncertain. This CDR3 has 14 amino acids. CDR1 and CDR2 (germline): LNHNV, YYDKDF (reference sequence). Trimming took 0 bases from V and 2 from J, leaving 7 bases between them. CDR3 sequence: CATSREGRNTEAFF. DNA for the CDR3: TGTGCCACCAGCAGAGAAGGCCGAAACACTGAAGCTTTCTTT.

Ten or more counts support this clonotype. The rearrangement links TRBV6-1 to TRBJ1-2; possible D gene TRBD1, 5 bases. From germline, CDR1 is MNHNS and CDR2 SASEGT. Trimming cost V 6 bases and J 1 base, with 18 bases left between them. CDR3 size: 16 residues. CDR3 nucleotide sequence: TGTGCCAGCAGCTTCAGCAGACAGACGTTTAACTATGGCTACACCTTC. This codes for CASSFSRQTFNYGYTF.

Many counts were recorded for this clonotype. CDR3 loop: CASSTDGDWGYTF. DNA for the CDR3: TGTGCCAGCAGCACGGACGGGGATTGGGGCTACACCTTC. J is TRBJ1-2 and V is TRBV7-9; D call uncertain. The CDR3 covers 13 residues. Germline V gene sequence: CDR1 SEHNR, CDR2 FQNEAQ (reference sequence). Trimming removed 5 bases from V and 8 bases from J, with 15 bases in between.

This clonotype was recorded many times. The chain combines TRBV4-1 with TRBJ1-1, with 9 bases matching TRBD1. There are 15 residues in the CDR3. V shed 6 bases and J 5 bases; nucleotides not matched to a gene: 10. The germline V gene encodes CDR1 MGHRA and CDR2 YSYEKL. For the CDR3, the DNA is TGCGCCAGCAGTTTTCCCGGACAGGGGCTGACTGAAGCTTTCTTT. Translation: CASSFPGQGLTEAFF.

This clonotype was counted ten times or more. J is TRBJ1-1 and V is TRBV27, with D hard to call. Trimming stripped 5 bases from V and 0 bases from J, with 13 bases between. The CDR3 totals 15 residues. Germline CDR1 and CDR2: MNHEY and SMNVEV (reference sequence). The chain's CDR3 is CASSLAPGVNTEAFF. The CDR3 coding sequence is TGTGCCAGCAGTCTTGCCCCGGGAGTGAACACTGAAGCTTTCTTT.

This clonotype was seen many times. The CDR3 is CASSFGNRDYEQYF. The CDR3 nucleotides are TGTGCCAGCAGTTTCGGCAACAGGGACTACGAGCAGTACTTC. The V and J genes are TRBV28 and TRBJ2-7; maybe TRBD1 (6 bases). V was shortened by 3 bases and J by 3 bases, with 12 bases between the two germline ends. CDR3 length equals 14 residues. Germline V CDR1 and CDR2: MDHEN, SYDVKM.

This clonotype was counted many times. The chain combines TRBV20-1 with TRBJ2-7; D may be TRBD1 (6 bases). From germline, CDR1 is DFQATT and CDR2 SNEGSKA (reference sequence). With 3 bases removed from V and 4 bases from J, the gap between germline ends came to 10 bases. The CDR3 covers 12 residues. The CDR3 bases are TGCAGTGCTAGTGCAGGGGATTACGAGCAGTACTTC. It specifies CSASAGDYEQYF.

This clonotype was observed at least ten times. The chain is built from TRBV10-3 and TRBJ1-1; 8 bases match TRBD1. V lost 6 bases to trimming and J lost 2 bases; unmatched junction nucleotides: 5. Per germline, CDR1 ENHRY and CDR2 SYGVKD. The CDR3 loop spans 14 amino acids. The CDR3 loop reads CAISHGTGNTEAFF. As DNA, the CDR3 is TGTGCCATCAGCCACGGGACAGGAAACACTGAAGCTTTCTTT.

This clonotype was counted a few times. The chain uses TRBV5-1 and TRBJ2-4; possibly TRBD1 for D (5 bases). V dropped 0 bases and J dropped 4 bases, with 5 bases sitting between them. CDR1 SGHRS and CDR2 YFSETQ come from the germline V gene. The CDR3 consists of 13 residues. The CDR3: CASSLAGKNIQYF. The CDR3 bases are TGCGCCAGCAGCTTGGCAGGGAAAAACATTCAGTACTTC.

This clonotype was detected many times. The V gene is TRBV6-2 or TRBV6-3, the J gene TRBJ1-1, with no clear D. CDR3 length: 14 amino acids. The V and J ends lost 11 bases and 3 bases respectively, with 19 bases between them. CDR1 MNHEY and CDR2 SVGEGT come from the germline V gene. Written as DNA, the CDR3 is TGTGCCCCGCCCCAGGTCAGCTCATACACTGAAGCTTTCTTT. Translated: CAPPQVSSYTEAFF.